This TCR beta chain was captured in a study of breast tumors, draining lymph nodes, adjacent tissues. TCRdb itself ran the multiplex PCR reads through MiXCR, one entry per CDR3 protein. The sample includes over 100,000 distinct CDR3 sequences, 20% to 25% of them seen just once. Breast cancer patients provided tissue from their axillary draining lymph nodes. Findings and caveats of the study: Most tumor T cells seemingly derive from lymph node, then expand in tumor. Tumor TCR diversity was below lymph nodes but above nontumor tissue. Tumor and nontumor repertoires were significantly more similar in luminal-like than in basal-like breast cancer.

The sample holds many counts of this clonotype. What it recognizes is unknown. CDR1 SGHNT and CDR2 YYREEE come from the germline V gene (reference sequence). The CDR3 loop spans 14 amino acids. Germline trimming cut 4 bases from V and 4 bases from J; bases unmatched to any gene: 7. V usage is TRBV5-4 and J usage is TRBJ2-7; 8 nucleotides agree with TRBD2. What was sequenced was axillary lymph node tissue. This receptor was identified in a female donor with breast cancer. Some clones in this sample may be carry-over from other donors' samples. CDR3 residues: CASSPGSGGYEQYF. CDR3 DNA sequence: TGTGCCAGCAGCCCCGGCTCGGGAGGGTACGAGCAGTACTTC.